This is a list of T cell receptor beta chains from one sample in a study of blood T cell repertoires in COVID-19. Assay used: immunoSEQ multiplex PCR; TCRdb lists only in-frame clones, some missing. The table records 150,000 to 200,000 clones, around four fifths of them present only once. The sequenced sample was peripheral blood. These receptor sequences come from a woman between 40 and 50 years old with COVID-19, enrolled during active disease. Each CDR3 is given with its conserved first and last residue. A D gene is named only where the DNA matches it firmly. The listing skips clone size in some rows; elsewhere it reads once, few, many or a size class.

abundance	d_gene	v_gene	j_gene	CDR3nt	CDR3aa
.	.	TRBV28	TRBJ1-1	TGTGCCAGCAGTTTATCCCAGGGGCCGTACACTGAAGCTTTCTTT	CASSLSQGPYTEAFF
.	.	TRBV24-1	TRBJ1-2	TGTGCCACCAGTGATTTGCAGGGCGGCTATGGCTACACCTTC	CATSDLQGGYGYTF
.	TRBD1	TRBV29-1	TRBJ2-5	TGCAGCGTTCAAGAGGACAGGGGAGGGACCCAGTACTTC	CSVQEDRGGTQYF
.	TRBD1	TRBV2	TRBJ1-1	TGTGCCAGCAGACCTCGACAGGGGCAGGTTGAAGCTTTCTTT	CASRPRQGQVEAFF
.	.	TRBV5-1	TRBJ1-4	TGCGCCAGCAGCTTGTGGCAGGGAGGGGAAAAACTGTTTTTT	CASSLWQGGEKLFF
.	TRBD2	TRBV4-2	TRBJ2-3	TGTGCCAGCAGCCCCCCAAGCGGGGGGGTGGATACGCAGTATTTT	CASSPPSGGVDTQYF
.	.	TRBV18	TRBJ2-1	TGTGCCAGCTCACAGGGGAGGAAGCGGTCAACTGGGGCCTACAATGAGCAGTTCTTC	CASSQGRKRSTGAYNEQFF
once	TRBD2	TRBV19	TRBJ2-3	TGTGCCAGTAGTATAATCGGACTAGCGGGAGGAGTAGATACGCAGTATTTT	CASSIIGLAGGVDTQYF
.	TRBD1	TRBV7-6	TRBJ2-7	TGTGCCAGCAGCTCCGGCCGGGACAGAACCACCTACGAGCAGTACTTC	CASSSGRDRTTYEQYF
.	.	TRBV7-2	TRBJ1-1	TGTGCCAGCAGCTTAGGGTCAGGCAAGAACACTGAAGCTTTCTTT	CASSLGSGKNTEAFF
.	.	TRBV28	TRBJ2-7	TGTGCCAGCAGCCGGGCAGGGCAAGACGAGCAGTACTTC	CASSRAGQDEQYF
once	TRBD1	TRBV18	TRBJ2-5	TGTGCCAGCTCACCGCGACAGGGGGGAAGGTCTGAGACCCAGTACTTC	CASSPRQGGRSETQYF
.	TRBD1	TRBV24-1	TRBJ2-3	TGTGCCACCAGTGATTCGTTCCGGGACAGGGCCACAGATACGCAGTATTTT	CATSDSFRDRATDTQYF
.	.	TRBV6-6	TRBJ1-2	TGTGCCAGCAGAAAACAGGGAGACTATGGCTACACCTTC	CASRKQGDYGYTF
few	.	TRBV5-1	TRBJ1-5	TGCGCCAGCAGCTTGGCCCAAACAGGGAGTCGGAAGCCCCAGCATTTT	CASSLAQTGSRKPQHF
.	TRBD2	TRBV4-2	TRBJ2-7	TGTGCCAGCAGCCAAGGTCGGGGGGAGGACTACGAGCAGTACTTC	CASSQGRGEDYEQYF
.	TRBD1	TRBV19	TRBJ1-6	TGTGCCAGTAGCCCTAGACAGGGTCCGGATTCACCCCTCCACTTT	CASSPRQGPDSPLHF
.	.	TRBV5-4	TRBJ2-5	TGTGCCAGCAGCTTGGTAGGGGGGGCGGAGGAGACCCAGTACTTC	CASSLVGGAEETQYF
.	.	TRBV10-2	TRBJ1-4	TGCGCCAGCAGTGAACGGGGTGGGGAAAAACTGTTTTTT	CASSERGGEKLFF
once	.	TRBV5-1	TRBJ1-1	TGCGCCAGCTCTAAGGGAGGGAACACTGAAGCTTTCTTT	CASSKGGNTEAFF
.	.	TRBV2	TRBJ2-3	TGTGCCAGCAGTGGGCTAGGAGGGAGCACAGATACGCAGTATTTT	CASSGLGGSTDTQYF
.	.	TRBV18	TRBJ1-6	TGTGCCAGCTCACCACAGGGAGCCGTCGGTAATTCACCCCTCCACTTT	CASSPQGAVGNSPLHF
.	.	TRBV5-1	TRBJ2-7	TGCGCCAGCAGCTTGACAAGTAACGAGCAGTACTTC	CASSLTSNEQYF